This T cell receptor beta chain is from a study of shared clonotypes between healthy human individuals. All participating donors were Caucasian adults from Nashville, Tennessee. Looked up from germline, CDR1 is MGHRA and CDR2 is YSYEKL. Trimming at V came to 0 bases and at J to 2 bases, leaving 4 bases not matched to a gene. The CDR3 sequence is 16 residues long. Notes on this clone: As yet, its antigen is unknown.

An approximately 210 ng quantity of DNA, 30,000 to 35,000 T cell genomes, went into the sorted-subset replicate PCRs. Assay: immunoSEQ multiplex PCR; the TCRdb copy retains only in-frame clones and omits some. The data contain around 2,000,000 clones, 85% to 95% of them singletons. Points from the study as a whole: Naive subsets tended to show greater estimated richness than memory subsets. A few donors held approximately 5% of naive CD4 clonotypes in common.

Sequenced sample: naive CD4+ T cells sorted from blood. Subset given: CD45RA+ positively selected. The source of this sequence is a man aged 18-30 years in good health. The chain couples TRBV4-1 to TRBJ2-7; TRBD1 matches 10 bases. CDR3 protein: CASSQDRTGGTYEQYF. The CDR3, as DNA: TGCGCCAGCAGCCAAGATAGGACAGGGGGGACCTACGAGCAGTACTTC.